Included here is one T cell receptor beta chain sequence, with context. The study sampled blood at baseline, cycle 4 day 1, and cycle 7 day 1. The data originate from a study of OX40 agonist ivuxolimab in advanced cancers. Study information: Ivuxolimab was delivered to patients intravenously every 2 weeks at doses spanning 0.01 to 10 mg/kg.

CDR3 length: 16 amino acids. V lost 4 bases, J lost 3 bases, and 16 bases lay in between. The germline V gene encodes CDR1 KGHSH and CDR2 LQKENI. Assay used: immunoSEQ multiplex PCR; TCRdb lists only in-frame clones, some missing. Among roughly 70,000 clones listed, about 87% were seen once. This clonotype originated in an adult with an advanced solid tumor such as melanoma, head and neck, liver or kidney cancer. Sequencing was performed on CD4+ or CD8+ T cells sorted from blood, taken in a trial of the OX40 agonist ivuxolimab. This chain joins TRBV18 and TRBJ1-5; the D gene is possibly TRBD1 (5 bases). The CDR3 here is CASSLFGADNNQPQHF. The CDR3 DNA follows: TGTGCCAGCTCACTATTCGGGGCAGACAACAATCAGCCCCAGCATTTT.